One T cell receptor (beta chain) is described in this entry. Its antigen remains unknown. This entry belongs to a study of T-cell reconstitution after alpha-beta-depleted transplantation in children. Study-level results: Hyperexpanded clones declined; after one year, newly produced T cells mostly supplied diversity. Elevated TCRbeta diversity at day 60 was traced, in some patients, to surviving recipient T cells and thymic progenitors. Reported findings indicate that, about two months after transplant, alpha-beta T cells came from several hundred expanded clones, which were derived from non-depleted graft cells.

Unique molecular identifiers were incorporated when the TCRbeta library was constructed. TCRdb reprocessed the PCR reads with MiXCR, giving one entry per CDR3 protein. The sample gives 780,000 or so distinct CDR3 sequences, roughly 15% of which show up once; approximately 4.5% is in the top ten. This specimen was PBMCs, mostly from graft donor cells, taken 360 days after TCRalphabeta/CD19-depleted stem cell transplant. The sequence came from a male patient younger than 18 who had a stem cell transplant for acute lymphoblastic leukemia, so the T cells may come from the graft donor.

CDR3 sequence (DNA): TGTGCCAGCAGTCCCTACGGGGGCCGGAGAGGGACCTACGAGCAGTACTTC. Translation gives CASSPYGGRRGTYEQYF. The gene calls are TRBV12-3 or TRBV12-4 and TRBJ2-7; D may be TRBD1 or TRBD2 (6 bases each). CDR3 length: 17 amino acids. V was clipped by 5 bases and J by 2 bases, with 22 bases between them.